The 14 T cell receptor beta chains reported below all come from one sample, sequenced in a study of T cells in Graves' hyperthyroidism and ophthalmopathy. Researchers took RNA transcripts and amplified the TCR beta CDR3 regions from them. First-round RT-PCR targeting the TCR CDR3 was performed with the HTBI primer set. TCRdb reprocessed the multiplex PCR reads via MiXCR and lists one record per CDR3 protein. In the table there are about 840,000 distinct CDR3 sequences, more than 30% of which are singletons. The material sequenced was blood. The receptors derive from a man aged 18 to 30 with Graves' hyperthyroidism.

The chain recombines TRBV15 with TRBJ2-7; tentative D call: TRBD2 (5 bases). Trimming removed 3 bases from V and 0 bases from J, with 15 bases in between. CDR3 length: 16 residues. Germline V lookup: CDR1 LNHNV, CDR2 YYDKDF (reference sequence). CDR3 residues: CATSSLRGDSSYEQYF. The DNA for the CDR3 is TGTGCCACCAGCAGCCTCCGGGGAGACTCCTCCTACGAGCAGTACTTC.

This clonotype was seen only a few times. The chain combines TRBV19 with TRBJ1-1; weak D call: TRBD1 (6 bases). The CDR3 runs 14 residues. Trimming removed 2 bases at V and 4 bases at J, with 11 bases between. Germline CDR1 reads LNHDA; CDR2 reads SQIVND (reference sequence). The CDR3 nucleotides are TGTGCCAGTAGTATAACAGGGCTGGGCACTGAAGCTTTCTTT. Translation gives CASSITGLGTEAFF.

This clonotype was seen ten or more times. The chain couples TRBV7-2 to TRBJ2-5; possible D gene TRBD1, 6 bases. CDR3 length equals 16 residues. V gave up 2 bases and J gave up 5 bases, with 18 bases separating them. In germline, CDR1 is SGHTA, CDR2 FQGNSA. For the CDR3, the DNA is TGTGCCAGCAGCTTAAGGGCACAGGGTGTCGGGGAGACCCAGTACTTC. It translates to CASSLRAQGVGETQYF.

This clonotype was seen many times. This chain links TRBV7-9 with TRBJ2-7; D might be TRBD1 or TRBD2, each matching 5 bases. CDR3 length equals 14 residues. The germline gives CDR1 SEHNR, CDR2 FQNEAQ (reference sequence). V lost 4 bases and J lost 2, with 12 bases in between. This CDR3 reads CASSWGTGPYEQYF. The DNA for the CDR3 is TGTGCCAGCAGCTGGGGGACGGGACCCTACGAGCAGTACTTC.

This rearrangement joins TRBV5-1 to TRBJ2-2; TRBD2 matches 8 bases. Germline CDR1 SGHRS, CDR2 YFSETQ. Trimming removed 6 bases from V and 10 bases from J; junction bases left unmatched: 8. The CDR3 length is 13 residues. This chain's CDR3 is CASIPPGGEELFF. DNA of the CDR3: TGCGCCAGCATCCCCCCCGGGGGGGAGGAGCTGTTTTTT.

CDR3 in DNA: TGTGGGGCCGGGCCCTCGGCCTCCGAGCAGTACTTC. Translation gives CGAGPSASEQYF. This chain uses TRBV6-5 with TRBJ2-7; D unclear. CDR1 is MNHEY, CDR2 SVGAGI, per germline. There are 12 residues in the CDR3.

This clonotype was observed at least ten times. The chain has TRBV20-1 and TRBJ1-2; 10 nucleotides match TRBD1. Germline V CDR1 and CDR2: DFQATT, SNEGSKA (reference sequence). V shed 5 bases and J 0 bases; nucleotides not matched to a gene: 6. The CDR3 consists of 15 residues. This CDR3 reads CSADRGPSSNYGYTF. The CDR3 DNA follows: TGCAGTGCTGACAGGGGGCCCAGCTCTAACTATGGCTACACCTTC.

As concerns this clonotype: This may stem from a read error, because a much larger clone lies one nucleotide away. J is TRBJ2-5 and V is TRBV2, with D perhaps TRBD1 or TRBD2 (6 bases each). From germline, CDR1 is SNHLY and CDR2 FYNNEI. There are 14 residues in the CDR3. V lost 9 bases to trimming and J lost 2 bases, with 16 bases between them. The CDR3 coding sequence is TGTGCCAGTAGAGGACAGCGGGTACAAGAGACCCAGTACTTC. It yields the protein CASRGQRVQETQYF.

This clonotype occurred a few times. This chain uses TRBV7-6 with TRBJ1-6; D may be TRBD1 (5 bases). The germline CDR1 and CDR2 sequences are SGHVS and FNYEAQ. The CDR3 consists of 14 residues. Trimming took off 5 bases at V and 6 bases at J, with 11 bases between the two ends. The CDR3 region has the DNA TGTGCCAGCAGCCCCCAGGGTTCTAATTCACCCCTCCACTTT. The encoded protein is CASSPQGSNSPLHF. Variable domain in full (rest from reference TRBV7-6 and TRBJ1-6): GAGVSQSPRYKVTKRGQDVALRCDPISGHVSLYWYRQALGQGPEFLTYFNYEAQQDKSGLPNDRFSAERPEGSISTLTIQRTEQRDSAMYRCASSPQGSNSPLHFGNGTRLTVT.

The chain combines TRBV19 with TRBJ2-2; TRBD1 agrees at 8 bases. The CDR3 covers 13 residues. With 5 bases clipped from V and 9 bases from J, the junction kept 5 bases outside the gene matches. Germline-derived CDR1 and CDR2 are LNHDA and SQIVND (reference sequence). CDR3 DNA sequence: TGTGCCAGTAGTCCAGACAGGGGAAGGGAGCTGTTTTTT. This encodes CASSPDRGRELFF.

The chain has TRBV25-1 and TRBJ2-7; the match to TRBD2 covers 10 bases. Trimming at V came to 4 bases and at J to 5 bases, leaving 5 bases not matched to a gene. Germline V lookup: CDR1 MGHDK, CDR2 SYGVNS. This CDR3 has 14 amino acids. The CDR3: CASSASLAGDEQYF. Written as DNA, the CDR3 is TGTGCCAGCAGTGCTAGTCTAGCGGGGGACGAGCAGTACTTC.

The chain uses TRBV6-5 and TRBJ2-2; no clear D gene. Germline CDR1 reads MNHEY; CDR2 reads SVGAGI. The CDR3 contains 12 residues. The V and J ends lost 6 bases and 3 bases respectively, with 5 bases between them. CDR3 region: CASRDYTGELFF. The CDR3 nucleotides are TGTGCCAGCAGGGATTACACCGGGGAGCTGTTTTTT.

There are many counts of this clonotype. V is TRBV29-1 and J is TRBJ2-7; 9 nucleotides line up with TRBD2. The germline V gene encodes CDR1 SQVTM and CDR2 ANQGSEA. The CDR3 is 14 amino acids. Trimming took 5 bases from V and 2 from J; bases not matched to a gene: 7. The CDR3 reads CSVRPTSGTYEQYF. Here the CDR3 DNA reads TGCAGCGTTCGACCGACTAGCGGAACCTACGAGCAGTACTTC.

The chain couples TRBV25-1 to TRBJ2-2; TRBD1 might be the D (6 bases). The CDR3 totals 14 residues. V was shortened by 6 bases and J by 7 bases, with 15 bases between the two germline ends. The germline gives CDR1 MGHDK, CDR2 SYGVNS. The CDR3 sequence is CASSSPGHFGELFF. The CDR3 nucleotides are TGTGCCAGCAGCTCCCCGGGACATTTCGGGGAGCTGTTTTTT. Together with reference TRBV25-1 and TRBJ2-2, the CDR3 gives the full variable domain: EADIYQTPRYLVIGTGKKITLECSQTMGHDKMYWYQQDPGMELHLIHYSYGVNSTEKGDLSSESTVSRIRTEHFPLTLESARPSHTSQYLCASSSPGHFGELFFGEGSRLTVL.